A selection of T cell receptor beta chains follows, all from one sample in a study of blood T cell repertoires in COVID-19. Sequenced by immunoSEQ multiplex PCR; TCRdb stores in-frame clones only, minus some. Among 200,000 to 250,000 clones, approximately 82% were seen once, and the ten largest hold around 3.5%. The sequenced material came from peripheral blood. The receptors derive from an elderly woman with acute or convalescent COVID-19. CDR3s include the opening cysteine and the closing phenylalanine or tryptophan. The order of the fields is J gene, D gene, CDR3 length, clone size, V gene, CDR3 DNA, CDR3 protein. The D gene is left open where the match is weak. Size is stated for part of the rows, as once, few or many counts, or as a class when the clone is expanded.

J gene: TRBJ1-3; D gene: .; CDR3 length: 15; clone size: few; V gene: TRBV10-3; CDR3 DNA: TGTGCCATCAGTGAGTCGGCGGTGGCTGGAAACACCATATATTTT; CDR3 protein: CAISESAVAGNTIYF
J gene: TRBJ2-6; D gene: TRBD1; CDR3 length: 15; clone size: .; V gene: TRBV6-5; CDR3 DNA: TGTGCCAGCAGCACGACAGGGTTCGGGGCCAACGTCCTGACTTTC; CDR3 protein: CASSTTGFGANVLTF
J gene: TRBJ2-3; D gene: .; CDR3 length: 17; clone size: .; V gene: TRBV5-8; CDR3 DNA: TGTGCCAGCAGCTTGGGAGGGGGGGTTTCAAGCACAGATACGCAGTATTTT; CDR3 protein: CASSLGGGVSSTDTQYF
J gene: TRBJ2-1; D gene: .; CDR3 length: 15; clone size: .; V gene: TRBV10-3; CDR3 DNA: TGTGCCATCAGATCGTCCAGGGGCTCCTACAATGAGCAGTTCTTC; CDR3 protein: CAIRSSRGSYNEQFF
J gene: TRBJ1-4; D gene: TRBD1; CDR3 length: 16; clone size: .; V gene: TRBV25-1; CDR3 DNA: TGTGCCACCAACCCTGCCGGGACAGGCTTTAATGAAAAACTGTTTTTT; CDR3 protein: CATNPAGTGFNEKLFF
J gene: TRBJ2-2; D gene: .; CDR3 length: 13; clone size: .; V gene: TRBV7-3; CDR3 DNA: TGTGCCAGCAGCTCCAACTCGGCCGGGGAGCTGTTTTTT; CDR3 protein: CASSSNSAGELFF
J gene: TRBJ2-2; D gene: .; CDR3 length: 15; clone size: .; V gene: TRBV5-1; CDR3 DNA: TGCGCCAGCAGGACGGAGGGAACGAACACCGGGGAGCTGTTTTTT; CDR3 protein: CASRTEGTNTGELFF
J gene: TRBJ1-6; D gene: .; CDR3 length: 15; clone size: .; V gene: TRBV28; CDR3 DNA: TGTGCCAGCACGCCGGTTCCAGGGCGTAATTCACCCCTCCACTTT; CDR3 protein: CASTPVPGRNSPLHF
J gene: TRBJ1-1; D gene: TRBD1; CDR3 length: 13; clone size: once; V gene: TRBV5-1; CDR3 DNA: TGCGCCAGCAGCTGGGACAGGGGCGCTGAAGCTTTCTTT; CDR3 protein: CASSWDRGAEAFF
J gene: TRBJ1-5; D gene: .; CDR3 length: 13; clone size: .; V gene: TRBV2; CDR3 DNA: TGTGCCAGCAGTTTCAAGGGGCACCAGCCCCAGCATTTT; CDR3 protein: CASSFKGHQPQHF
J gene: TRBJ1-1; D gene: TRBD1; CDR3 length: 17; clone size: .; V gene: TRBV19; CDR3 DNA: TGTGCCAGTAGTATCTCTGGACAGGGGGCATTATCTCTGGAAGCTTTCTTT; CDR3 protein: CASSISGQGALSLEAFF
J gene: TRBJ2-7; D gene: .; CDR3 length: 15; clone size: .; V gene: TRBV3-1/TRBV3-2; CDR3 DNA: TGTGCCAGCAGCCAAGATGTAATCCAACGGAGAGAGCAGTACTTC; CDR3 protein: CASSQDVIQRREQYF
J gene: TRBJ1-4; D gene: .; CDR3 length: 15; clone size: .; V gene: TRBV19; CDR3 DNA: TGTGCCAGTACCCCACCCGGGGTCACTAATGAAAAACTGTTTTTT; CDR3 protein: CASTPPGVTNEKLFF
J gene: TRBJ1-5; D gene: TRBD1; CDR3 length: 13; clone size: .; V gene: TRBV6-2/TRBV6-3; CDR3 DNA: TGTGCCAGCAGTGCGACAGGGAATCAGCCCCAGCATTTT; CDR3 protein: CASSATGNQPQHF
J gene: TRBJ2-5; D gene: TRBD1; CDR3 length: 14; clone size: .; V gene: TRBV3-1/TRBV3-2; CDR3 DNA: TGTGCCAGCAGCCGAGGACAGGGCGGAGAGACCCAGTACTTC; CDR3 protein: CASSRGQGGETQYF
J gene: TRBJ1-6; D gene: .; CDR3 length: 13; clone size: .; V gene: TRBV19; CDR3 DNA: TGTGCCAGTAGTTCCAGGGTTAATTCACCCCTCCACTTT; CDR3 protein: CASSSRVNSPLHF
J gene: TRBJ2-1; D gene: TRBD1; CDR3 length: 16; clone size: .; V gene: TRBV6-7; CDR3 DNA: TGTGCCAGCAGTTACTCGAGACAGGGACGCTACAATGAGCAGTTCTTC; CDR3 protein: CASSYSRQGRYNEQFF
J gene: TRBJ1-1; D gene: .; CDR3 length: 14; clone size: .; V gene: TRBV5-1; CDR3 DNA: TGCGCCAGCAGCTTGACTAACGGGAACACTGAAGCTTTCTTT; CDR3 protein: CASSLTNGNTEAFF
J gene: TRBJ1-1; D gene: TRBD1; CDR3 length: 15; clone size: once; V gene: TRBV7-9; CDR3 DNA: TGTGCCAGCAGCTTATTCGGACAGGGGAACACTGAAGCTTTCTTT; CDR3 protein: CASSLFGQGNTEAFF
J gene: TRBJ2-1; D gene: TRBD1; CDR3 length: 15; clone size: .; V gene: TRBV18; CDR3 DNA: TGTGCCAGCTCACCCCCGGACAGGAACTACAATGAGCAGTTCTTC; CDR3 protein: CASSPPDRNYNEQFF
J gene: TRBJ2-7; D gene: TRBD1; CDR3 length: 13; clone size: .; V gene: TRBV2; CDR3 DNA: TGTGCCAGCAGTGGGGACAGGGGGTACGAGCAGTACTTC; CDR3 protein: CASSGDRGYEQYF
J gene: TRBJ1-2; D gene: .; CDR3 length: 16; clone size: .; V gene: TRBV19; CDR3 DNA: TGTGCCAGTAGCTCCGTGGTGGGGGGGAATAACTATGGCTACACCTTC; CDR3 protein: CASSSVVGGNNYGYTF
J gene: TRBJ1-1; D gene: .; CDR3 length: 14; clone size: .; V gene: TRBV3-1/TRBV3-2; CDR3 DNA: TGTGCCAGCAGCCATGCAGGGCCAAACACTGAAGCTTTCTTT; CDR3 protein: CASSHAGPNTEAFF
J gene: TRBJ1-4; D gene: .; CDR3 length: 15; clone size: .; V gene: TRBV18; CDR3 DNA: TGTGCCAGCTCACCACTAATCGGAACTAATGAAAAACTGTTTTTT; CDR3 protein: CASSPLIGTNEKLFF
J gene: TRBJ1-2; D gene: .; CDR3 length: 12; clone size: .; V gene: TRBV12-3/TRBV12-4; CDR3 DNA: TGTGCCAGCACACAGGCCCCTCGGGGCTACACCTTC; CDR3 protein: CASTQAPRGYTF
J gene: TRBJ1-5; D gene: .; CDR3 length: 15; clone size: .; V gene: TRBV28; CDR3 DNA: TGTGCCAGCAGTTCCGCCGGGGGGGTCAATCAGCCCCAGCATTTT; CDR3 protein: CASSSAGGVNQPQHF